One sample yielded the 26 T cell receptor beta chains listed below, sequenced in a study of brain T cells in children with intractable seizures. Time point described: blood from clinic visit 5 months post-surgery; TSC patient then seizure free. TCRdb keeps only in-frame clones here, not all; method: immunoSEQ multiplex PCR. The top ten clones hold roughly 5.8% of a sample with 340,000 or so clones, 93% of them seen once. The sequencing used peripheral blood, collected roughly 5 months after surgery. These receptors came from a boy younger than two with tuberous sclerosis and intractable seizures.

The V call is TRBV5-1, the J call TRBJ2-6; D gene unclear. V lost 0 bases, J lost 2 bases, and 0 bases lay in between. The CDR3 has 13 residues. CDR1 and CDR2 (germline): SGHRS, YFSETQ. In DNA form, the CDR3 reads TGCGCCAGCAGCTTGGCTGGGGCCAACGTCCTGACTTTC. This translates into CASSLAGANVLTF.

This sequence joins TRBV12-3 or TRBV12-4 and TRBJ2-7, with D hard to call. This CDR3 comprises 12 residues. V was trimmed by 3 bases and J by 7 bases, leaving 10 bases between them. The CDR3 region has the DNA TGTGCCAGCAGTTTTTCCCCGAGGGAGCAGTACTTC. Translating it yields CASSFSPREQYF.

The genes are TRBV9 and TRBJ2-1; unclear D gene. The CDR3 runs to 12 residues. V lost 3 bases, J lost 7 bases, and 8 bases lay in between. Germline CDR1 reads SGDLS; CDR2 reads YYNGEE. For the CDR3, the DNA is TGTGCCAGCAGCGGTAGTGGGAATGAGCAGTTCTTC. Translating gives CASSGSGNEQFF. Complete variable domain (other parts from reference TRBV9 and TRBJ2-1): DSGVTQTPKHLITATGQRVTLRCSPRSGDLSVYWYQQSLDQGLQFLIQYYNGEERAKGNILERFSAQQFPDLHSELNLSSLELGDSALYFCASSGSGNEQFFGPGTRLTVL.

This chain connects TRBV13 to TRBJ1-2; a possible D gene is TRBD1 (6 bases). Germline-derived CDR1 and CDR2 are PRHDT and FYEKMQ (reference sequence). V was shortened by 0 bases and J by 2 bases, with 10 bases between the two germline ends. The length of the CDR3 is 15 residues. CDR3 bases: TGTGCCAGCAGCTTAGGTCGGGGGGCGAACTATGGCTACACCTTC. Its translation is CASSLGRGANYGYTF.

This clone has a handful of counts. CDR3 region: CASSQTRGTEAFF. The DNA of the CDR3 is TGTGCCAGCAGCCAGACTCGAGGCACTGAAGCTTTCTTT. V gene TRBV3-1 (or the pseudogene TRBV3-2) combines with J gene TRBJ1-1; D ambiguous. This CDR3 contains 13 residues. Looked up from germline, CDR1 is LGHDT and CDR2 is YNNKEL (reference sequence). The V end lost 3 bases, the J end lost 4 bases, and 9 bases lay between the germline ends.

As DNA, the CDR3 is TGTGCCAGCAGTTTCGCTTTACTAGCGGGAGCCAATGAGCAGTTCTTC. The encoded protein is CASSFALLAGANEQFF. The genes are TRBV28 and TRBJ2-1, with TRBD2 matching 11 bases. After removal of 3 bases from V and 6 bases from J, the junction contained 7 bases not matched to a gene. CDR1 and CDR2 (germline): MDHEN, SYDVKM. CDR3 length: 16 residues.

This rearrangement joins TRBV10-2 to TRBJ1-2; 7 bases fit TRBD1. The CDR3 runs 12 residues. Per the germline V gene, CDR1 is WSHSY and CDR2 is SAAADI. The V segment lost 2 bases and the J segment 10 bases; nucleotides outside the gene matches: 4. This CDR3 reads CASSEVDRYYTF. CDR3 in DNA: TGCGCCAGCAGTGAGGTGGACAGGTACTACACCTTC.

This chain connects TRBV27 to TRBJ2-1, with TRBD2 matching 8 bases. V gave up 5 bases and J gave up 0 bases; unmatched junction bases: 6. Germline CDR1 MNHEY, CDR2 SMNVEV (reference sequence). The CDR3 contains 16 residues. The CDR3 protein is CASSRSGTSSYNEQFF. The DNA of the CDR3 is TGTGCCAGCAGTCGATCCGGGACTAGCTCCTACAATGAGCAGTTCTTC.

The chain has TRBV9 and TRBJ2-1; 10 positions match TRBD2. Germline CDR1 reads SGDLS; CDR2 reads YYNGEE. With 4 bases clipped from V and 2 bases from J, the junction kept 3 bases outside the gene matches. This CDR3 is built from 15 residues. CDR3 nucleotides: TGTGCCAGCAGCCCTACTAGCGGGGCCTACAATGAGCAGTTCTTC. Its protein product is CASSPTSGAYNEQFF. The full variable domain, in which reference TRBV9 and TRBJ2-1 provide the parts outside the CDR3, is DSGVTQTPKHLITATGQRVTLRCSPRSGDLSVYWYQQSLDQGLQFLIQYYNGEERAKGNILERFSAQQFPDLHSELNLSSLELGDSALYFCASSPTSGAYNEQFFGPGTRLTVL.

V gene TRBV11-3 combines with J gene TRBJ2-5, with 12 bases matching TRBD2. Germline values: CDR1 SGHNT, CDR2 YENEEA. J was trimmed by 2 bases and V by 6 bases; bases with no gene match: 10. The CDR3 consists of 17 residues. CDR3 protein: CASSYGLAGPNQETQYF. In nucleotides, the CDR3 is TGTGCCAGCAGTTACGGACTAGCGGGGCCAAATCAAGAGACCCAGTACTTC.

The rearrangement uses TRBV5-8 and TRBJ2-7, with unresolved D. This CDR3 has 15 residues. Between the trimmed V and J ends, which lost 2 bases and 1 base, there was a span of 13 bases. The germline gives CDR1 SGHTS, CDR2 YDEGEE. The CDR3 here is CASSFGMGFSYEQYF. As DNA, the CDR3 is TGTGCCAGCAGCTTCGGTATGGGGTTTTCCTACGAGCAGTACTTC.

CDR3 DNA: TGTGCCAGCAGCCAAGAGGGATGGGGGGTTAGCACAGATACGCAGTATTTT. Amino acids: CASSQEGWGVSTDTQYF. The chain carries TRBV3-1 (or the pseudogene TRBV3-2) and TRBJ2-3; perhaps TRBD2 as D (6 bases). V was cut by 0 bases and J by 0 bases, with 13 bases left in between. The CDR3 length is 17 residues. Germline lookup yields CDR1 LGHDT and CDR2 YNNKEL (reference sequence).

This clone was seen only a few times. The identical CDR3 is also encoded by other nucleotide sequences in the sample. The V gene is TRBV7-8, the J gene TRBJ1-5; D is ambiguous. Trimming removed 2 bases at V and 7 bases at J, with 6 bases between. Germline V gives CDR1 SGHVS, CDR2 FQNEAQ. The CDR3 contains 12 residues. CDR3 region: CASSLTGQPQHF. For the CDR3, the DNA is TGTGCCAGCAGCTTAACTGGCCAGCCCCAGCATTTT.

The chain combines TRBV11-2 with TRBJ2-1; 7 nucleotides line up with TRBD2. CDR1 is SGHAT and CDR2 is FQNNGV in the germline V gene. The CDR3 totals 14 residues. V gave up 1 base and J gave up 8 bases; unmatched junction bases: 5. CDR3 coding DNA: TGTGCCAGCAGCTTAGTGCGGGGGATCGATGAGCAGTTCTTC. It is translated as CASSLVRGIDEQFF. The whole variable domain, remainder taken from reference TRBV11-2 and TRBJ2-1, is EAGVAQSPRYKIIEKRQSVAFWCNPISGHATLYWYQQILGQGPKLLIQFQNNGVVDDSQLPKDRFSAERLKGVDSTLKIQPAKLEDSAVYLCASSLVRGIDEQFFGPGTRLTVL.

The CDR3 nucleotides are TGTGCCAGCAGCCAATCCCCCCCACCGTTCTCCTACGAGCAGTACTTC. Translation: CASSQSPPPFSYEQYF. The V gene is TRBV16, the J gene TRBJ2-7, with D uncertain. Germline lookup yields CDR1 KGHSY and CDR2 FQNENV. This CDR3 is built from 16 residues. V gave up 0 bases and J gave up 0 bases, with 12 bases separating them.

CDR3 coding DNA: TGTGCCAGCAGCTTAGGGGACTACGTCCTCCCAGATACGCAGTATTTT. It yields the protein CASSLGDYVLPDTQYF. The chain employs TRBV5-5 and TRBJ2-3; 7 bases fit TRBD2. CDR1 and CDR2 from the germline V gene are SGHKS and YYEKEE (reference sequence). The CDR3 spans 16 residues. Trimming at V came to 2 bases and at J to 4 bases, leaving 10 bases not matched to a gene. The variable domain in full, with the rest retrieved from reference TRBV5-5 and TRBJ2-3, is DAGVTQSPTHLIKTRGQQVTLRCSPISGHKSVSWYQQVLGQGPQFIFQYYEKEERGRGNFPDRFSARQFPNYSSELNVNALLLGDSALYLCASSLGDYVLPDTQYFGPGTRLTVL.

A few counts support this clone. The V and J genes are TRBV7-8 and TRBJ1-2; weak D call: TRBD1 (6 bases). The V end was cut by 3 bases, the J end by 5 bases, with 16 bases between. The germline gives CDR1 SGHVS, CDR2 FQNEAQ. CDR3 length: 15 residues. CDR3 sequence reads: CASSLEEDSSYGYTF. CDR3 DNA sequence: TGTGCCAGCAGCTTGGAGGAGGACAGCTCATATGGCTACACCTTC.

This rearrangement joins TRBV10-3 to TRBJ2-5, with TRBD2 matching 8 bases. The CDR3 runs 12 residues. Germline lookup yields CDR1 ENHRY and CDR2 SYGVKD. The ends lost 8 bases at V and 5 bases at J; junction bases unmatched: 4. Written as DNA, the CDR3 is TGTGCCATCGCCGGGACTAGTGAGACCCAGTACTTC. Protein: CAIAGTSETQYF.

V gene TRBV10-3 combines with J gene TRBJ2-3; D is uncertain. The CDR3 contains 11 residues. Trimming shortened V by 10 bases and J by 4 bases, and 9 bases separated the two germline ends. Looked up from germline, CDR1 is ENHRY and CDR2 is SYGVKD. CDR3 coding DNA: TGTGCCACCACGCAGGCAGATACGCAGTATTTT. Its protein product is CATTQADTQYF.

The chain joins TRBV5-1 to TRBJ2-3; no firm D call. The length of the CDR3 is 12 residues. Trimming stripped 3 bases from V and 0 bases from J, with 2 bases between. Germline V CDR1 and CDR2: SGHRS, YFSETQ. The chain's CDR3 is CASSYSTDTQYF. The CDR3 DNA reads as TGCGCCAGCAGCTACAGCACAGATACGCAGTATTTT.

The rearrangement uses TRBV9 and TRBJ2-3, with D possibly being TRBD2 (5 bases). CDR3 size: 15 residues. CDR1 is SGDLS, CDR2 YYNGEE, per germline. With 4 bases removed from V and 4 bases from J, the gap between germline ends came to 16 bases. CDR3 sequence (DNA): TGTGCCAGCAGCCCCAGTAGTACTAGGGCAGATACGCAGTATTTT. It is translated as CASSPSSTRADTQYF.

The chain uses TRBV3-1 (or the pseudogene TRBV3-2) and TRBJ1-6, with D perhaps matching TRBD1 (6 bases). The CDR3 has 17 residues. From germline, CDR1 is LGHDT and CDR2 YNNKEL (reference sequence). V was trimmed by 5 bases and J by 7 bases, leaving 21 bases between them. Written as DNA, the CDR3 is TGTGCCAGCAGCGGAACCAGACAGGTAATCGTCAATTCACCCCTCCACTTT. Translated: CASSGTRQVIVNSPLHF.

V and J are TRBV4-1 and TRBJ1-2, with D hard to call. Trimming took 0 bases from V and 3 from J, leaving 11 bases between them. This CDR3 spans 15 amino acids. CDR1 MGHRA and CDR2 YSYEKL come from the germline V gene. CDR3 residues: CASSQDSNSDYGYTF. The CDR3 coding sequence is TGCGCCAGCAGCCAAGACAGCAACTCTGACTATGGCTACACCTTC.

This clone was observed a single time. The chain uses TRBV19 and TRBJ1-1; D remains unclear. V lost 0 bases to trimming and J lost 7 bases, with 21 bases between them. Germline CDR1 LNHDA, CDR2 SQIVND (reference sequence). This CDR3 spans 17 amino acids. This chain's CDR3 is CASSIDSPAGGGFEAFF. Written as DNA, the CDR3 is TGTGCCAGTAGTATAGATTCCCCCGCCGGCGGAGGGTTTGAAGCTTTCTTT.

The J gene is TRBJ2-1, the V gene TRBV10-3; D is uncertain. CDR1 and CDR2 (germline): ENHRY, SYGVKD. V shed 2 bases and J shed 4 bases, with 6 bases lying between them. The CDR3 covers 13 residues. The CDR3 DNA follows: TGTGCCATCAGTGAGGGTCCTTACAATGAGCAGTTCTTC. It specifies CAISEGPYNEQFF.

This clone has just one count. V and J are TRBV5-4 and TRBJ2-2; 11 bases line up with TRBD1. Germline lookup yields CDR1 SGHNT and CDR2 YYREEE (reference sequence). V trimming: 4 bases; J trimming: 5 bases; junction bases outside the gene matches: 4. The CDR3 consists of 15 residues. For the CDR3, the DNA is TGTGCCAGCAGCGTAAGGGACAGGGGGACCGGGGAGCTGTTTTTT. Translation: CASSVRDRGTGELFF.